The rows below give T cell receptor beta chains drawn from one sample of a study of identifying expanded T cells in peripheral blood. Using immunoSEQ multiplex PCR, the repertoire was profiled, and TCRdb retains in-frame clones only, with some absent. Counted here are roughly 90,000 clones, approximately 84% occurring once; the ten biggest clones make up approximately 4.5%. Sequencing was carried out using blood. The receptors were sampled from a person aged 18-70 years in good health. The conserved cysteine and the conserved F or W are not part of the CDR3 here. The D gene is left open where the match is weak. Some rows mark clone size as missing; the rest say once, few, many or name a class of expanded clone.

abundance: -
v_gene: TRBV7-3
d_gene: -
j_gene: TRBJ1-3
CDR3aa: ASSLGGGTGNTIY

abundance: once
v_gene: TRBV7-8
d_gene: -
j_gene: TRBJ1-1
CDR3aa: ASRRTVNTEAF

abundance: once
v_gene: TRBV7-2
d_gene: -
j_gene: TRBJ2-7
CDR3aa: ASSLGASDSATFWYEQY

abundance: -
v_gene: TRBV30
d_gene: -
j_gene: TRBJ2-7
CDR3aa: AWSTLPGEQY

abundance: few
v_gene: TRBV7-8
d_gene: -
j_gene: TRBJ1-1
CDR3aa: ASSYDFGSTLATEAF

abundance: -
v_gene: TRBV2
d_gene: -
j_gene: TRBJ2-7
CDR3aa: ASSVTSYEQY

abundance: -
v_gene: TRBV30
d_gene: -
j_gene: TRBJ1-1
CDR3aa: AWKFRYMNTEAF

abundance: -
v_gene: TRBV30
d_gene: TRBD1
j_gene: TRBJ1-2
CDR3aa: AWNNRQGQPGYT

abundance: -
v_gene: TRBV7-2
d_gene: -
j_gene: TRBJ1-1
CDR3aa: ASSLLPQLNTEAF

abundance: few
v_gene: TRBV6-6
d_gene: -
j_gene: TRBJ1-5
CDR3aa: ASSYSSATQH

abundance: -
v_gene: TRBV25-1
d_gene: -
j_gene: TRBJ2-7
CDR3aa: ASSPPGPKLISHEQY

abundance: few
v_gene: TRBV5-4
d_gene: TRBD1
j_gene: TRBJ1-1
CDR3aa: ASRDWAQGQVNTEAF

abundance: few
v_gene: TRBV18
d_gene: TRBD1
j_gene: TRBJ1-5
CDR3aa: ASSPGQPPQH

abundance: -
v_gene: TRBV7-8
d_gene: TRBD2
j_gene: TRBJ2-7
CDR3aa: ASSAQLAGPYEQY

abundance: -
v_gene: TRBV19
d_gene: -
j_gene: TRBJ1-2
CDR3aa: ASTLSGRGYT

abundance: -
v_gene: TRBV6-6
d_gene: -
j_gene: TRBJ2-7
CDR3aa: ASSSQGVTYEQY

abundance: -
v_gene: TRBV7-2
d_gene: TRBD2
j_gene: TRBJ2-1
CDR3aa: ASSWTSGGNEQF

abundance: -
v_gene: TRBV6-6
d_gene: -
j_gene: TRBJ2-7
CDR3aa: ASSRDAPGDGYEQY

abundance: -
v_gene: TRBV19
d_gene: TRBD2
j_gene: TRBJ2-3
CDR3aa: ASSISSSGGPFTDTQY

abundance: -
v_gene: TRBV30
d_gene: -
j_gene: TRBJ1-5
CDR3aa: AWSGFDFRDLAQPQH

abundance: -
v_gene: TRBV14
d_gene: -
j_gene: TRBJ1-6
CDR3aa: ASSQQGFSPLH

abundance: -
v_gene: TRBV5-1
d_gene: -
j_gene: TRBJ2-3
CDR3aa: ASSFAGADTQY

abundance: -
v_gene: TRBV2
d_gene: -
j_gene: TRBJ2-3
CDR3aa: ASVAAALTDTQY

abundance: -
v_gene: TRBV7-3
d_gene: -
j_gene: TRBJ1-1
CDR3aa: ASSLIGLGTEAF

abundance: -
v_gene: TRBV11-2
d_gene: TRBD1
j_gene: TRBJ2-7
CDR3aa: ASSRAKGQGAYEQY

abundance: once
v_gene: TRBV6-1
d_gene: -
j_gene: TRBJ1-6
CDR3aa: ASLPTKGLDSPLH

abundance: -
v_gene: TRBV6-5
d_gene: -
j_gene: TRBJ2-2
CDR3aa: ASSYSKTANTGELF

abundance: -
v_gene: TRBV19
d_gene: -
j_gene: TRBJ2-2
CDR3aa: ASSFRWDKNTGELF

abundance: -
v_gene: TRBV29-1
d_gene: -
j_gene: TRBJ1-1
CDR3aa: SVESQTNTEAF

abundance: -
v_gene: TRBV6-5
d_gene: -
j_gene: TRBJ1-2
CDR3aa: ASSPVGQSRGYT

abundance: once
v_gene: TRBV9
d_gene: TRBD1
j_gene: TRBJ2-3
CDR3aa: ASSADRVTTDTQY

abundance: -
v_gene: TRBV6-1
d_gene: TRBD1
j_gene: TRBJ1-2
CDR3aa: ASLGGAISRGYT

abundance: -
v_gene: TRBV19
d_gene: -
j_gene: TRBJ1-3
CDR3aa: ASSRGSGNTIY

abundance: -
v_gene: TRBV7-2
d_gene: TRBD2
j_gene: TRBJ2-1
CDR3aa: ASSPDSSGGNEQF

abundance: -
v_gene: TRBV2
d_gene: TRBD2
j_gene: TRBJ2-7
CDR3aa: ASSPSGSSYEQY

abundance: -
v_gene: TRBV7-9
d_gene: TRBD1
j_gene: TRBJ1-1
CDR3aa: ASRGTGGTEAF

abundance: -
v_gene: TRBV7-7
d_gene: TRBD1
j_gene: TRBJ2-3
CDR3aa: ASSLGTGVGDTQY

abundance: -
v_gene: TRBV18
d_gene: TRBD1
j_gene: TRBJ2-2
CDR3aa: ASSRDSLNTGELF

abundance: -
v_gene: TRBV7-9
d_gene: TRBD1
j_gene: TRBJ2-5
CDR3aa: ATRDSKETQY

abundance: -
v_gene: TRBV7-2
d_gene: -
j_gene: TRBJ2-5
CDR3aa: ASSSKTLVQGGEY